The clone carrying this TCR beta chain was recorded many times. What it binds is not known. The data were taken from a study of T cells in Graves' hyperthyroidism and ophthalmopathy. Overall study results and limits: Before onset, ophthalmopathy was predicted by the model a median roughly 6.8 months earlier. Most expanded thyroid clonotypes above 0.001 recurred in blood.

RNA transcripts were the template for amplifying TCR beta CDR3 regions. First-round RT-PCR of the TCR CDR3 relied on the HTBI primer set. TCRdb passed the multiplex PCR reads through MiXCR, listing each CDR3 protein once. This table holds about 500,000 distinct CDR3 sequences, 15% to 20% found once. Germline assignment: CDR1 SGHNT and CDR2 YYREEE (reference sequence). This CDR3 comprises 13 residues. Trimming took 3 bases from V and 3 from J; bases not matched to a gene: 3. The rearrangement joins TRBV5-4 to TRBJ2-7; TRBD2 agrees at 7 bases. The sample was blood. The source is a woman in her 30s with Graves' ophthalmopathy. The CDR3 protein is CASSWGTNYEQYF. In DNA, the CDR3 is TGTGCCAGCAGCTGGGGGACTAACTACGAGCAGTACTTC.